This section outlines one T cell receptor beta chain sequence together with its context. The target antigen is unknown. The PCR had 60 Vbeta and 13 Jbeta primers. Authors' data handling: In a later analysis, the count reached 82 million or so unique TCR beta chains, with about 12 million shared. The data were produced by immunoSEQ multiplex PCR, yet TCRdb's version contains in-frame clones alone and is incomplete. The V and J calls and clone size were taken over from that table, and D and trimming were inferred from the DNA. The sample holds roughly 170,000 clones, roughly 80% seen once. Trimming took 8 bases from V and 3 from J, leaving 13 bases between them. The germline gives CDR1 GTSNPN, CDR2 SVGIG (reference sequence). The CDR3 runs to 13 residues. The data belong to a study of cytomegalovirus exposure and HLA in healthy donors. Points from the study as a whole: Association of some 18,000 TCR beta sequences with HLA alleles was found at 0.05 false discovery rate in a later analysis. The authors later found TCR association rates varying by HLA locus, with DRB1 most and HLA-C fewest.

This TCR derives from a woman between 45 and 60 years old in good health and CMV-seropositive. The V and J genes are TRBV30 and TRBJ2-2, with D perhaps matching TRBD2 (6 bases). The sample was PBMCs. The CDR3 DNA is TGTGCCGGAGGGAGAGGGGACACCGGGGAGCTGTTTTTT. It is translated as CAGGRGDTGELFF.